Listed below are T cell receptor beta chains from one sample, sequenced in a study of memory CD4+ T cells and cytomegalovirus serostatus. Here immunoSEQ multiplex PCR was the method, and the copy in TCRdb shows in-frame clones only, minus some. In the table there are some 54,000 clones, around 80% of which are singletons. Sequencing used memory CD4+ T cells from blood. The receptor set was obtained from an adult in good health and CMV-seropositive. CDR3s include the opening cysteine and the closing phenylalanine or tryptophan. The order of the fields is D gene, V gene, J gene, clone size, CDR3 protein, CDR3 DNA. The D gene is left open where the match is weak. Clone size is stated in some rows and not others, as once, few, many or a class when expanded.

D: .
V: TRBV30
J: TRBJ1-5
size: .
CDR3: CAWSGMGAQPQHF
DNA: TGTGCCTGGAGTGGTATGGGTGCTCAGCCCCAGCATTTT

D: .
V: TRBV7-2
J: TRBJ2-7
size: .
CDR3: CASSQVRAYEQYF
DNA: TGTGCCAGCAGCCAAGTTAGGGCCTACGAGCAGTACTTC

D: TRBD1
V: TRBV28
J: TRBJ1-2
size: few
CDR3: CASSSGQGYGYTF
DNA: TGTGCCAGCAGTTCAGGACAGGGGTATGGCTACACCTTC

D: .
V: TRBV4-1
J: TRBJ2-7
size: few
CDR3: CASSQISGEQYF
DNA: TGCGCCAGCAGCCAAATTAGCGGCGAGCAGTACTTC

D: .
V: TRBV7-3
J: TRBJ2-5
size: .
CDR3: CASSTAPAETQYF
DNA: TGTGCCAGCAGCACCGCCCCTGCCGAGACCCAGTACTTC

D: .
V: TRBV27
J: TRBJ1-2
size: .
CDR3: CASSSTPGSANYGYTF
DNA: TGTGCCAGCAGTTCCACTCCAGGGAGCGCTAACTATGGCTACACCTTC

D: .
V: TRBV5-1
J: TRBJ1-5
size: .
CDR3: CASSVAPGQNQPQHF
DNA: TGCGCCAGCAGCGTCGCACCCGGACAAAATCAGCCCCAGCATTTT

D: .
V: TRBV18
J: TRBJ2-7
size: few
CDR3: CASSPAGWGEQYF
DNA: TGTGCCAGCTCACCAGCCGGCTGGGGCGAGCAGTACTTC

D: .
V: TRBV10-1
J: TRBJ1-1
size: .
CDR3: CASNAFSRAGWTEAFF
DNA: TGCGCCAGCAATGCCTTTTCAAGGGCTGGGTGGACTGAAGCTTTCTTT

D: TRBD2
V: TRBV10-1
J: TRBJ2-7
size: .
CDR3: CAGERGTYEQYF
DNA: TGCGCCGGCGAGCGGGGCACCTACGAGCAGTACTTC

D: .
V: TRBV27
J: TRBJ2-3
size: .
CDR3: CASRTGLHTDTQYF
DNA: TGTGCCAGCAGAACGGGACTCCACACAGATACGCAGTATTTT

D: .
V: TRBV4-1
J: TRBJ2-7
size: .
CDR3: CASSPPSGYEQYF
DNA: TGCGCCAGCAGCCCCCCTTCCGGCTACGAGCAGTACTTC

D: TRBD2
V: TRBV28
J: TRBJ2-1
size: .
CDR3: CASRSGTSGTLSYNEQFF
DNA: TGTGCCAGCAGGTCCGGGACTAGCGGCACCCTCTCCTACAATGAGCAGTTCTTC

D: .
V: TRBV28
J: TRBJ1-2
size: .
CDR3: CASSDGHHYGYTF
DNA: TGTGCCAGCAGTGACGGACACCACTATGGCTACACCTTC

D: .
V: TRBV27
J: TRBJ2-2
size: .
CDR3: CASSLRGTNTGELFF
DNA: TGTGCCAGCAGTTTAAGGGGGACGAACACCGGGGAGCTGTTTTTT

D: .
V: TRBV28
J: TRBJ1-4
size: .
CDR3: CASSRAVTNEKLFF
DNA: TGTGCCAGTTCTAGGGCAGTAACTAATGAAAAACTGTTTTTT

D: .
V: TRBV27
J: TRBJ2-7
size: .
CDR3: CASSPYRSLYEQYF
DNA: TGTGCCAGCAGTCCCTACAGGTCACTCTACGAGCAGTACTTC

D: TRBD1
V: TRBV4-3
J: TRBJ1-1
size: few
CDR3: CASSLETGEFTEAFF
DNA: TGCGCCAGCAGCCTAGAAACAGGGGAGTTCACTGAAGCTTTCTTT

D: .
V: TRBV29-1
J: TRBJ1-2
size: .
CDR3: CSVEGQSYGYTF
DNA: TGCAGCGTTGAGGGGCAGTCCTATGGCTACACCTTC

D: TRBD1
V: TRBV7-9
J: TRBJ2-2
size: .
CDR3: CASSSDRGRGGELFF
DNA: TGTGCCAGCAGCTCGGACAGGGGGCGCGGCGGGGAGCTGTTTTTT

D: .
V: TRBV29-1
J: TRBJ1-1
size: few
CDR3: CSVDGGGRNTEAFF
DNA: TGCAGCGTTGATGGAGGCGGGAGGAACACTGAAGCTTTCTTT

D: TRBD1
V: TRBV18
J: TRBJ2-7
size: .
CDR3: CASSPSTTGAYEQYF
DNA: TGTGCCAGCTCACCATCCACGACAGGGGCCTACGAGCAGTACTTC

D: TRBD2
V: TRBV7-2
J: TRBJ2-3
size: .
CDR3: CASSLRGGKDTQYF
DNA: TGTGCCAGCAGCTTGAGGGGAGGGAAAGATACGCAGTATTTT

D: .
V: TRBV11-2
J: TRBJ2-1
size: .
CDR3: CASSFEASNYNEQFF
DNA: TGTGCCAGCAGCTTTGAGGCTAGCAACTACAATGAGCAGTTCTTC

D: TRBD2
V: TRBV5-4
J: TRBJ2-3
size: .
CDR3: CASSISTSPTDTQYF
DNA: TGTGCCAGCAGCATTTCGACTAGCCCCACAGATACGCAGTATTTT

D: .
V: TRBV6-6
J: TRBJ2-7
size: few
CDR3: CASSTHSYEQYF
DNA: TGTGCCAGCAGCACTCACTCCTACGAGCAGTACTTC

D: TRBD2
V: TRBV9
J: TRBJ2-7
size: .
CDR3: CASSVELAGEQYF
DNA: TGTGCCAGCAGCGTAGAACTAGCGGGCGAGCAGTACTTC

D: .
V: TRBV20-1
J: TRBJ2-4
size: .
CDR3: CSATTWDIQYF
DNA: TGCAGTGCTACGACCTGGGACATTCAGTACTTC

D: TRBD2
V: TRBV5-4
J: TRBJ2-3
size: .
CDR3: CASSPGGIADTQYF
DNA: TGTGCCAGCAGCCCGGGGGGGATAGCAGATACGCAGTATTTT

D: .
V: TRBV7-6
J: TRBJ1-3
size: medium-sized
CDR3: CASSPLGGGSSTGNTIYF
DNA: TGTGCCAGCAGCCCTCTAGGGGGGGGCAGTTCGACGGGAAACACCATATATTTT

D: TRBD2
V: TRBV7-9
J: TRBJ2-5
size: .
CDR3: CASSLGRESGRSQETQYF
DNA: TGTGCCAGCAGCTTAGGTAGGGAAAGCGGGAGGAGCCAAGAGACCCAGTACTTC

D: .
V: TRBV29-1
J: TRBJ2-1
size: .
CDR3: CSVRSPGNEQFF
DNA: TGCAGCGTTCGGAGCCCCGGCAATGAGCAGTTCTTC

D: .
V: TRBV11-2
J: TRBJ1-1
size: .
CDR3: CASSFRGTPNTEAFF
DNA: TGTGCCAGCAGCTTCCGAGGGACACCGAACACTGAAGCTTTCTTT

D: .
V: TRBV27
J: TRBJ2-1
size: .
CDR3: CASSGSRIYNEQFF
DNA: TGTGCCAGCAGCGGGTCCAGGATCTACAATGAGCAGTTCTTC

D: .
V: TRBV7-2
J: TRBJ1-2
size: .
CDR3: CASSSPGGRGYTF
DNA: TGTGCCAGCAGCTCCCCCGGGGGGCGAGGCTACACCTTC

D: TRBD2
V: TRBV28
J: TRBJ2-7
size: .
CDR3: CASRVAGGYEQYF
DNA: TGTGCCAGCAGGGTAGCGGGAGGCTACGAGCAGTACTTC

D: .
V: TRBV5-6
J: TRBJ2-2
size: .
CDR3: CASSLLGRAGSTGELFF
DNA: TGTGCCAGCAGCTTGTTGGGCAGGGCGGGTAGCACCGGGGAGCTGTTTTTT

D: .
V: TRBV6-5
J: TRBJ2-7
size: .
CDR3: CASSYNPGSYEQYF
DNA: TGTGCCAGCAGTTACAATCCGGGCTCCTACGAGCAGTACTTC

D: TRBD2
V: TRBV10-3
J: TRBJ2-3
size: .
CDR3: CAISGLGTSETDTQYF
DNA: TGTGCCATCAGTGGCCTTGGGACTAGCGAGACAGATACGCAGTATTTT

D: TRBD1
V: TRBV6-1
J: TRBJ2-5
size: .
CDR3: CASSESTGISRETQYF
DNA: TGTGCCAGCAGTGAATCGACAGGGATCAGCCGGGAGACCCAGTACTTC

D: .
V: TRBV6-6
J: TRBJ2-1
size: .
CDR3: CASSYRMNNEQFF
DNA: TGTGCCAGCAGTTACAGGATGAACAATGAGCAGTTCTTC

D: .
V: TRBV7-2
J: TRBJ2-7
size: .
CDR3: CASSLLVGGGEQYF
DNA: TGTGCCAGCAGCTTATTGGTGGGAGGTGGCGAGCAGTACTTC

D: TRBD2
V: TRBV10-1
J: TRBJ2-3
size: .
CDR3: CASSPGTSGTDTQYF
DNA: TGCGCCAGCAGTCCCGGGACTAGCGGCACAGATACGCAGTATTTT

D: TRBD1
V: TRBV2
J: TRBJ1-2
size: .
CDR3: CASSEGTGAGGYTF
DNA: TGTGCCAGCAGTGAAGGGACAGGGGCTGGAGGCTACACCTTC

D: .
V: TRBV4-3
J: TRBJ2-2
size: .
CDR3: CASSQPGVNTGELFF
DNA: TGCGCCAGCAGCCAACCGGGAGTAAACACCGGGGAGCTGTTTTTT

D: TRBD1
V: TRBV18
J: TRBJ1-2
size: .
CDR3: CASSIQGGLNGYTF
DNA: TGTGCCAGCTCAATCCAGGGGGGCCTGAATGGCTACACCTTC

D: TRBD2
V: TRBV7-2
J: TRBJ2-5
size: .
CDR3: CASRFSGGHQETQYF
DNA: TGTGCCAGCAGATTTAGCGGGGGTCACCAAGAGACCCAGTACTTC

D: .
V: TRBV7-2
J: TRBJ1-5
size: .
CDR3: CASSPRAGREQPQHF
DNA: TGTGCCAGCAGCCCCAGGGCGGGGAGGGAACAGCCCCAGCATTTT

D: TRBD1
V: TRBV18
J: TRBJ1-2
size: .
CDR3: CASSTGTVGYTF
DNA: TGTGCCAGCTCCACTGGGACAGTTGGCTACACCTTC

D: TRBD2
V: TRBV7-3
J: TRBJ2-1
size: .
CDR3: CASSRPGTSGLGSYNEQFF
DNA: TGTGCCAGCAGCCGACCCGGGACTAGCGGGCTAGGGTCGTACAATGAGCAGTTCTTC

D: .
V: TRBV7-9
J: TRBJ2-5
size: .
CDR3: CASSLTLTKETQYF
DNA: TGTGCCAGCAGCTTGACTCTAACAAAGGAGACCCAGTACTTC

D: TRBD1
V: TRBV2
J: TRBJ1-5
size: .
CDR3: CASRQGVVGNQPQHF
DNA: TGTGCCAGCAGACAGGGGGTGGTAGGCAATCAGCCCCAGCATTTT

D: .
V: TRBV14
J: TRBJ1-2
size: few
CDR3: CASSHTRGYGYTF
DNA: TGTGCCAGCAGCCACACCCGGGGCTATGGCTACACCTTC